One sample yielded the 23 T cell receptor beta chains listed below, sequenced in a study of shared clonotypes between healthy human individuals. The protocol was immunoSEQ multiplex PCR, while the TCRdb copy is restricted to in-frame clones and leaves out a portion. The table has some 470,000 clones, over 60% seen once; the top ten hold 10% to 15%. The specimen was PBMCs. Every receptor here comes from a woman aged 40 to 55 in good health. Some clones in this sample may be carry-over from other donors' samples.

In its sample, this clone was seen a few times. The CDR3 region is CASSSDWQETQYF. The CDR3 DNA reads TGCGCCAGCAGCTCGGACTGGCAAGAGACCCAGTACTTC. The chain uses TRBV5-1 and TRBJ2-5; D possibly corresponds to TRBD2 (5 bases). CDR3 length equals 13 residues. CDR1 and CDR2 (germline): SGHRS, YFSETQ. Between the trimmed V and J ends, which lost 3 bases and 2 bases, there was a span of 8 bases.

This chain links TRBV7-3 with TRBJ1-2; a weak D match, TRBD1 (6 bases). V lost 5 bases to trimming and J lost 5 bases, with 15 bases between them. This CDR3 has 14 amino acids. CDR1 and CDR2 from the germline V gene are SGHTA and FQGTGA. CDR3 protein: CASSSEGQEYGYTF. Written as DNA, the CDR3 is TGTGCCAGCAGCAGCGAGGGACAAGAATATGGCTACACCTTC.

V and J are TRBV7-2 and TRBJ2-1, with 9 bases aligning to TRBD2. The CDR3 is 18 amino acids. V shed 5 bases and J 5 bases; nucleotides not matched to a gene: 16. Germline lookup yields CDR1 SGHTA and CDR2 FQGNSA. The CDR3 loop reads CASSPGRFAGGRNNEQFF. The CDR3 nucleotides are TGTGCCAGCAGCCCCGGGAGGTTTGCGGGAGGGCGGAACAATGAGCAGTTCTTC.

There are many counts of this clone. The V gene is TRBV28, the J gene TRBJ2-7; possibly TRBD2 for D (6 bases). The CDR3 runs to 14 residues. The germline CDR1 and CDR2 sequences are MDHEN and SYDVKM. V was cut by 5 bases and J by 3 bases, with 14 bases left in between. This CDR3 reads CASSTSSAFYEQYF. CDR3 DNA: TGTGCCAGCAGTACCTCTAGCGCCTTCTACGAGCAGTACTTC.

This clone has at least ten counts. V usage is TRBV2 and J usage is TRBJ2-7; D may be TRBD1 or TRBD2 (5 bases each). The germline V gene encodes CDR1 SNHLY and CDR2 FYNNEI. The CDR3 is made up of 12 amino acids. The V end was cut by 9 bases, the J end by 2 bases, with 11 bases between. In DNA form, the CDR3 reads TGTGCCAGTCGGGACGTGGCCTACGAGCAGTACTTC. This sequence encodes CASRDVAYEQYF. The full variable domain, its missing parts supplied by reference TRBV2 and TRBJ2-7, is EPEVTQTPSHQVTQMGQEVILRCVPISNHLYFYWYRQILGQKVEFLVSFYNNEISEKSEIFDDQFSVERPDGSNFTLKIRSTKLEDSAMYFCASRDVAYEQYFGPGTRLTVT.

The chain has TRBV30 and TRBJ2-4; the D gene is possibly TRBD2 (6 bases). The CDR3 is 13 residues long. The germline V gene encodes CDR1 GTSNPN and CDR2 SVGIG (reference sequence). V was cut by 2 bases and J by 6 bases, with 11 bases left in between. CDR3 coding DNA: TGTGCCTGGAGTAGGCTAGCGACAAACATTCAGTACTTC. This sequence encodes CAWSRLATNIQYF.

The V and J genes are TRBV2 and TRBJ2-1; 11 bases align to TRBD2. The CDR3 runs 17 residues. Germline V gene lookup returns CDR1 SNHLY and CDR2 FYNNEI. Trimming at V came to 5 bases and at J to 0 bases, leaving 6 bases not matched to a gene. CDR3 in amino acids: CASSFPGLADSYNEQFF. CDR3 bases: TGTGCCAGCAGTTTTCCGGGACTAGCGGACTCCTACAATGAGCAGTTCTTC.

This clone was recorded a few times. The chain recombines TRBV7-2 with TRBJ1-2, with D possibly matching TRBD1 (6 bases). Deletions cut 5 bases from V and 3 bases from J, with 19 bases between. Germline V gives CDR1 SGHTA, CDR2 FQGNSA. CDR3 length: 16 residues. The CDR3 reads CASSPTSGHRDYGYTF. CDR3 coding DNA: TGTGCCAGCAGCCCCACATCGGGACATCGAGACTATGGCTACACCTTC.

V gene TRBV5-6 combines with J gene TRBJ2-7; weak D call: TRBD1 (5 bases). Trimming removed 4 bases from V and 3 bases from J, with 11 bases in between. The germline CDR1 and CDR2 sequences are SGHDT and YYEEEE. The CDR3 runs to 13 residues. CDR3: CASSLDIHYEQYF. The CDR3 coding sequence is TGTGCCAGCAGCCTGGACATACACTACGAGCAGTACTTC.

The CDR3 is CASSYRGMNTEAFF. In nucleotides, the CDR3 is TGTGCCAGTAGTTACAGGGGGATGAACACTGAAGCTTTCTTT. The rearrangement uses TRBV19 and TRBJ1-1; 8 bases match TRBD1. Germline assignment: CDR1 LNHDA and CDR2 SQIVND (reference sequence). The CDR3 has 14 residues. V shed 5 bases and J 0 bases; nucleotides not matched to a gene: 2.

The chain is built from TRBV28 and TRBJ1-5; 7 bases match TRBD1. This CDR3 spans 17 amino acids. CDR1 is MDHEN, CDR2 SYDVKM, per germline. Losses at the gene ends were 5 bases for V and 0 bases for J; bases not matched to a gene: 10. The CDR3 loop is CASSPPTGLGSNQPQHF. In nucleotides, the CDR3 is TGTGCCAGCAGTCCCCCGACAGGGCTGGGTAGCAATCAGCCCCAGCATTTT.

This clone was found once. The gene calls are TRBV6-1 and TRBJ2-2, with D unclear. This CDR3 has 15 residues. Looked up from germline, CDR1 is MNHNS and CDR2 is SASEGT. The ends were cut back, 2 bases at V and 2 bases at J, with 9 bases in the middle. The DNA for the CDR3 is TGTGCCAGCAGTGAATCCAGAATAAACACCGGGGAGCTGTTTTTT. Translation: CASSESRINTGELFF.

As DNA, the CDR3 is TGTGCCAGCAGCGTAGCTGTGACTACCCCCGAGCAGTACTTC. It is translated as CASSVAVTTPEQYF. The V gene is TRBV9, the J gene TRBJ2-7; TRBD2 might be the D (5 bases). V was clipped by 0 bases and J by 6 bases, with 13 bases between them. Germline values: CDR1 SGDLS, CDR2 YYNGEE. The CDR3 consists of 14 residues.

This clone was seen a few times. The gene calls are TRBV29-1 and TRBJ1-1; tentatively, D is TRBD1 (5 bases). The ends were cut back, 7 bases at V and 0 bases at J, with 18 bases in the middle. Looked up from germline, CDR1 is SQVTM and CDR2 is ANQGSEA. This CDR3 comprises 15 residues. Here the CDR3 DNA reads TGCAGCGCCCAGGCTACAGGTAGGATGAACACTGAAGCTTTCTTT. It yields the protein CSAQATGRMNTEAFF. Complete variable domain (other parts from reference TRBV29-1 and TRBJ1-1): SAVISQKPSRDICQRGTSLTIQCQVDSQVTMMFWYRQQPGQSLTLIATANQGSEATYESGFVIDKFPISRPNLTFSTLTVSNMSPEDSSIYLCSAQATGRMNTEAFFGQGTRLTVV.

This clone was counted between two and nine times. V and J are TRBV28 and TRBJ2-7; D call uncertain. Germline V gene lookup returns CDR1 MDHEN and CDR2 SYDVKM. Trimming pared 8 bases from V and 5 bases from J, leaving 7 bases between. The CDR3 totals 10 residues. The CDR3 spells CASGEDEQYF. The CDR3 DNA is TGTGCCAGCGGAGAAGACGAGCAGTACTTC.

The genes are TRBV5-6 and TRBJ2-6; D is unresolved. The V gene lost 2 bases and the J gene lost 0 bases, with 18 bases spanning the gap. The CDR3 runs 19 residues. Per the germline V gene, CDR1 is SGHDT and CDR2 is YYEEEE. The CDR3 bases are TGTGCCAGCAGCTTAGGGCCCCTTTTACCCTACTCTGGGGCCAACGTCCTGACTTTC. The encoded protein is CASSLGPLLPYSGANVLTF.

The chain links TRBV6-1 to TRBJ2-1, with a tentative D call TRBD2 (6 bases). The CDR3 loop spans 18 amino acids. V gave up 2 bases and J gave up 5 bases, with 22 bases separating them. Germline assignment: CDR1 MNHNS and CDR2 SASEGT. The CDR3 region has the DNA TGTGCCAGCAGTGAACAGTTGGGGGGAGGCCCCTTTAACAATGAGCAGTTCTTC. This codes for CASSEQLGGGPFNNEQFF.

The chain couples TRBV11-2 to TRBJ2-5; TRBD2 matches 15 bases. After removal of 4 bases from V and 5 bases from J, the junction contained 5 bases not matched to a gene. The germline V gene encodes CDR1 SGHAT and CDR2 FQNNGV. The CDR3 has 16 residues. The CDR3 DNA reads TGTGCCAGCAGCTCGGGACTAGCGGGAGGTTGGGAGACCCAGTACTTC. As protein: CASSSGLAGGWETQYF.

This chain links TRBV6-1 with TRBJ2-7; 9 nucleotides align to TRBD2. The ends lost 6 bases at V and 7 bases at J; junction bases unmatched: 10. The CDR3 consists of 14 residues. CDR1 is MNHNS and CDR2 is SASEGT in the germline V gene. CDR3 loop: CASSKAGGPKEQYF. In nucleotides, the CDR3 is TGTGCCAGCAGCAAGGCGGGAGGGCCAAAGGAGCAGTACTTC.

A remark on this clone: One base away lies a much larger clone, so this may be a sequencing read error. Other nucleotide sequences from this sample produce the same CDR3. This sequence joins TRBV29-1 and TRBJ2-5; 9 bases align to TRBD1. Germline values: CDR1 SQVTM, CDR2 ANQGSEA. The CDR3 totals 16 residues. The V segment lost 1 base and the J segment 1 base; nucleotides outside the gene matches: 7. The DNA of the CDR3 is TGCAGCGTTGAAGGAGGGACAGGGAGACCCCAAGAGACCCAGTACTTC. This gives the protein CSVEGGTGRPQETQYF.

CDR3: CASSPTGGSSYNEQFF. CDR3 coding DNA: TGTGCCAGCAGCCCAACCGGCGGGAGTTCCTACAATGAGCAGTTCTTC. J is TRBJ2-1 and V is TRBV7-7; 7 bases are shared with TRBD2. This CDR3 has 16 residues. J lost 1 base, V lost 5 bases, and 8 bases had no gene match. The germline V gene has CDR1 SSHAT and CDR2 FNYEAQ (reference sequence).

A few counts support this clone. This chain joins TRBV7-9 and TRBJ2-7; D is possibly TRBD1 (5 bases). V was clipped by 5 bases and J by 4 bases, with 15 bases between them. Germline V gene lookup returns CDR1 SEHNR and CDR2 FQNEAQ (reference sequence). This CDR3 comprises 14 residues. The CDR3 region has the DNA TGTGCCAGCAGCAGCCCGACAGTGAAGTACGAGCAGTACTTC. As protein: CASSSPTVKYEQYF.

The table lists this clone with many counts. The chain is built from TRBV5-4 and TRBJ2-6, with 7 bases identical to TRBD1. The germline CDR1 and CDR2 sequences are SGHNT and YYREEE (reference sequence). J lost 1 base, V lost 2 bases, and 6 bases had no gene match. The CDR3 extends over 17 amino acids. The CDR3 protein is CASSLPGQISGANVLTF. CDR3 sequence (DNA): TGTGCCAGCAGCTTACCGGGACAGATTTCTGGGGCCAACGTCCTGACTTTC.